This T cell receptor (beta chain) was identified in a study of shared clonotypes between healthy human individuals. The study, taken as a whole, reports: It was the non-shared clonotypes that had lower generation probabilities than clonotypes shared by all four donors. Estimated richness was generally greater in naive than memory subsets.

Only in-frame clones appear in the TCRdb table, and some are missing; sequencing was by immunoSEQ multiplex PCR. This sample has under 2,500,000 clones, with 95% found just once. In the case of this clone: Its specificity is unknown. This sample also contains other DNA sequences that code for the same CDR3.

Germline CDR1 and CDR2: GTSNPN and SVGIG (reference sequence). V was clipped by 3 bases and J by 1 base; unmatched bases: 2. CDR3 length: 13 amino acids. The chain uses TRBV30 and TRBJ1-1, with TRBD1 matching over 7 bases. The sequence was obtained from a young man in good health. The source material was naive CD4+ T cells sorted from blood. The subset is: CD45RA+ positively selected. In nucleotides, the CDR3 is TGTGCCTGGAGAAGACAGGGGAACACTGAAGCTTTCTTT. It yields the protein CAWRRQGNTEAFF. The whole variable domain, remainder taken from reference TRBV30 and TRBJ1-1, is SQTIHQWPATLVQPVGSPLSLECTVEGTSNPNLYWYRQAAGRGLQLLFYSVGIGQISSEVPQNLSASRPQDRQFILSSKKLLLSDSGFYLCAWRRQGNTEAFFGQGTRLTVV.